The subject of this entry is one T cell receptor (beta chain). This entry belongs to a study of long-term antiretroviral therapy in people with HIV. Germline V CDR1 and CDR2: SGHNT, YYREEE (reference sequence). This CDR3 has 16 residues. V shed 4 bases, J shed 0 bases, and the junction held 8 bases outside the gene matches. Survey-level immunoSEQ v3.0 assays were run. Data came from immunoSEQ multiplex PCR; TCRdb stores just in-frame clones and leaves some out. The sample contains more than 20,000 clones, roughly 85% of which appear only once. This sample comprised unsorted PBMCs, obtained 2.3 years after starting antiretroviral therapy. The source of this sequence is a man aged 35-49 years with HIV. V and J are TRBV5-4 and TRBJ2-3, with 7 bases matching TRBD1. In nucleotides, the CDR3 is TGTGCCAGCAGCACCGGAAGGGACAGAAGCACAGATACGCAGTATTTT. Translation: CASSTGRDRSTDTQYF.